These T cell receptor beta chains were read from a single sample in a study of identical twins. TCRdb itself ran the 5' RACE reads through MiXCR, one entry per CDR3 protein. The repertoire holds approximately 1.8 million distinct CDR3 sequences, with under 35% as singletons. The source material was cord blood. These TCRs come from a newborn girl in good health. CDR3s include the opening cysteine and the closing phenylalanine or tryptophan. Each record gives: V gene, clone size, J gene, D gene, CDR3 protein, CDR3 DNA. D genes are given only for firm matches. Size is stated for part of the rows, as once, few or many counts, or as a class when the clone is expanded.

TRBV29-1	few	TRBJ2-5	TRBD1	CSVLGQGGETQYF	TGCAGCGTCCTTGGACAGGGGGGAGAGACCCAGTACTTC
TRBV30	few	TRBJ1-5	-	CAWSVQVQQPQHF	TGTGCCTGGAGTGTACAGGTACAACAGCCCCAGCATTTT
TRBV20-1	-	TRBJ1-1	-	CSLTDPRTEAFF	TGCAGTTTAACGGACCCCCGGACTGAAGCTTTCTTT
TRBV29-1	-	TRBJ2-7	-	CSVGEERYEQYF	TGCAGCGTCGGAGAGGAGAGATACGAGCAGTACTTC
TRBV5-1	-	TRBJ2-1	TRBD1	CASSPGQVLGEQFF	TGCGCCAGCAGCCCCGGACAGGTTTTGGGTGAGCAGTTCTTC
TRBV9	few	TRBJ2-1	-	CASTAGTGVPHEQFF	TGTGCCAGCACCGCGGGAACGGGAGTACCGCATGAGCAGTTCTTC
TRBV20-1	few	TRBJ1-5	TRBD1	CSARVGTGRNQPQHF	TGCAGTGCTAGAGTTGGGACAGGGCGCAATCAGCCCCAGCATTTT
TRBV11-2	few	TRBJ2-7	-	CASSLEWTAWDEQYF	TGTGCCAGCAGCTTAGAGTGGACCGCCTGGGACGAGCAGTACTTC
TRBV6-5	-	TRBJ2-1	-	CASSERQGGYNEQFF	TGTGCCAGCAGTGAGAGACAGGGAGGGTACAATGAGCAGTTCTTC
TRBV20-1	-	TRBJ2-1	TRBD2	CSARAVAGAGEQFF	TGCAGTGCTAGAGCAGTAGCGGGGGCCGGTGAGCAGTTCTTC
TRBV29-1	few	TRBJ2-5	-	CSVGYYRGETQYF	TGCAGCGTTGGCTACTACCGTGGAGAGACCCAGTACTTC
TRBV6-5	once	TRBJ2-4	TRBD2	CASSYLLAGGLNEQYF	TGTGCCAGCAGTTACCTTCTAGCGGGAGGCCTCAATGAGCAGTACTTC
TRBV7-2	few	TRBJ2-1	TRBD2	CASSLTSGRVYEQFF	TGTGCCAGCAGTCTGACTAGCGGGAGGGTCTATGAGCAGTTCTTC
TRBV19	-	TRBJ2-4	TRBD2	CAGSRTGYGRLAALAKNIQYF	TGTGCCGGTAGCCGGACTGGCTATGGGCGACTAGCGGCCCTAGCCAAAAACATTCAGTACTTC
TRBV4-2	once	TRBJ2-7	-	CASSQDPGRGCEQYF	TGTGCCAGCAGCCAAGATCCAGGCAGGGGCTGCGAGCAGTACTTC
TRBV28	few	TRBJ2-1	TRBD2	CASSSTGTSVHNEQFF	TGTGCCAGCAGCTCAACCGGGACTAGCGTCCACAATGAGCAGTTCTTC
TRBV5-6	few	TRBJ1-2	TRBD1	CASSEQGVRGYTF	TGTGCCAGCAGCGAACAGGGGGTACGTGGCTACACCTTC
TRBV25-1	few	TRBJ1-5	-	CASSEGKPNQPQHF	TGTGCCAGCAGTGAAGGGAAACCTAATCAGCCCCAGCATTTT
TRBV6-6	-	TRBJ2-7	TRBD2	CASNPHGTSGKTYEQYF	TGTGCCAGCAACCCCCACGGGACTAGCGGTAAGACGTACGAGCAGTACTTC
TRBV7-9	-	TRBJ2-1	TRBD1	CASGSNRGKISYNEQFF	TGTGCCAGCGGCTCCAACAGGGGGAAAATTTCCTACAATGAGCAGTTCTTC
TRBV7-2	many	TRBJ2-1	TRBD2	CASSSGLALYNEQFF	TGTGCCAGCAGCTCGGGACTAGCCTTATACAATGAGCAGTTCTTC
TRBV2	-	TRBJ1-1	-	CASSVQRYTEAFF	TGTGCCAGCAGTGTTCAAAGGTACACTGAAGCTTTCTTT
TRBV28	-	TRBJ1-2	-	CASSFGIYGYTF	TGTGCCAGCAGTTTCGGGATCTATGGCTACACCTTC
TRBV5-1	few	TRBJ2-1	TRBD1	CASSGDRSLSSSYNEQFF	TGCGCCAGCAGCGGGGACAGGTCCCTATCGAGCTCCTACAATGAGCAGTTCTTC
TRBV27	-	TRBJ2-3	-	CASSLWGGAPTDTQYF	TGTGCCAGCAGTTTATGGGGGGGGGCCCCCACAGATACGCAGTATTTT
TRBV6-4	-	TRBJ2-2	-	CASSDSQIGELFF	TGTGCCAGCAGTGACTCCCAGATCGGGGAGCTGTTTTTT
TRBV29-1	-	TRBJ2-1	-	CSVDPSGGNEQFF	TGCAGCGTTGACCCATCCGGGGGCAATGAGCAGTTCTTC
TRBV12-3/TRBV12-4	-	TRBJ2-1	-	CASSLRKLSYNEQFF	TGTGCCAGCAGTTTGCGGAAACTCTCCTACAATGAGCAGTTCTTC
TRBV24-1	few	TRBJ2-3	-	CATSDWDSHTQYF	TGTGCCACCAGTGACTGGGACTCCCATACGCAGTATTTT
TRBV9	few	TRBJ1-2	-	CASSVEGSGYTF	TGTGCCAGCAGCGTAGAGGGGTCCGGCTACACCTTC
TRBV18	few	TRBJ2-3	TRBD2	CASSPLGSGRRNTDTQYF	TGTGCCAGCTCACCACTGGGTAGCGGGAGGCGAAACACAGATACGCAGTATTTT
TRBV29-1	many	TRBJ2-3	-	CSVEDPWQAHADTQYF	TGCAGCGTTGAAGATCCGTGGCAGGCCCACGCGGATACGCAGTATTTT
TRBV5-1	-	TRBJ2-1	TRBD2	CASSLREVTYNEQFF	TGCGCCAGCAGCTTACGGGAGGTAACCTACAATGAGCAGTTCTTC
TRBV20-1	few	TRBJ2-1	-	CSARQGRFYNEQFF	TGCAGTGCTAGGCAGGGCCGGTTCTACAATGAGCAGTTCTTC
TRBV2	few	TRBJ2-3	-	CASSSRLGGTDTQYF	TGTGCCAGCAGTTCAAGACTGGGGGGCACAGATACGCAGTATTTT
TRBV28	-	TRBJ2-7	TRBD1	CASSKRTGAHYEQYF	TGTGCCAGCAGTAAACGGACAGGGGCCCACTACGAGCAGTACTTC
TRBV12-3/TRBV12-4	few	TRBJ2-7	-	CASSFVLNSGYEQYF	TGTGCCAGCAGTTTCGTTCTTAATAGCGGCTACGAGCAGTACTTC
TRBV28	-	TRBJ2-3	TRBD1	CASSVGQYADTQYF	TGTGCCAGCAGTGTGGGACAGTACGCAGATACGCAGTATTTT
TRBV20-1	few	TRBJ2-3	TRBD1	CSADDRGGDTQYF	TGCAGTGCAGATGACAGGGGGGGGGATACGCAGTATTTT
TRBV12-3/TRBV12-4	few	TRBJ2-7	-	CASSLAGITYEQYF	TGTGCCAGCAGTTTGGCGGGGATAACCTACGAGCAGTACTTC
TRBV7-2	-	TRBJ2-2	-	CASSLARGVGELFF	TGTGCCAGCAGCTTAGCCAGGGGGGTCGGGGAGCTGTTTTTT